This passage covers 32 T cell receptor beta chains from one sample sequenced in a study of cytomegalovirus exposure and HLA in healthy donors. The PCR used 60 Vbeta and 13 Jbeta primers. Data came from immunoSEQ multiplex PCR; TCRdb stores just in-frame clones and leaves some out. This table has roughly 200,000 clones, 76% appearing once. The specimen sequenced was PBMCs. The receptors stem from a man aged 18 to 29 in good health and CMV-seronegative.

The chain couples TRBV4-1 to TRBJ1-6; D perhaps matches TRBD1 (6 bases). V was clipped by 3 bases and J by 7 bases, with 22 bases between them. The CDR3 runs to 18 residues. Germline CDR1 is MGHRA and CDR2 is YSYEKL. CDR3 DNA sequence: TGCGCCAGCAGCCATCCAGGACAGTTATCAGAGATAAATTCACCCCTCCACTTT. Translating gives CASSHPGQLSEINSPLHF.

The chain uses TRBV11-2 and TRBJ1-2, with 9 bases fitting TRBD1. The CDR3 has 15 residues. The ends lost 5 bases at V and 8 bases at J; junction bases unmatched: 12. From germline, CDR1 is SGHAT and CDR2 FQNNGV. This CDR3 reads CASSPPAGQGVGYTF. Here the CDR3 DNA reads TGTGCCAGCAGCCCCCCGGCGGGACAGGGAGTCGGCTACACCTTC.

The chain joins TRBV10-2 to TRBJ1-5; tentatively, D is TRBD1 (5 bases). V was trimmed by 8 bases and J by 7 bases, leaving 12 bases between them. CDR1 is WSHSY, CDR2 SAAADI, per germline. The CDR3 has 12 amino acids. The CDR3: CASSPGDQPQHF. The CDR3 DNA reads as TGCGCCAGCTCGCCGGGGGACCAGCCCCAGCATTTT.

The V gene is TRBV19, the J gene TRBJ1-1; TRBD1 agrees at 7 bases. Trimming at V came to 6 bases and at J to 4 bases, leaving 8 bases not matched to a gene. The CDR3 sequence is 14 residues long. Germline lookup yields CDR1 LNHDA and CDR2 SQIVND (reference sequence). CDR3: CASRDRQGTTEAFF. CDR3 nucleotides: TGTGCCAGTAGGGATCGACAGGGAACCACTGAAGCTTTCTTT.

The chain couples TRBV19 to TRBJ2-3; 9 bases agree with TRBD1. CDR1 is LNHDA and CDR2 is SQIVND in the germline V gene (reference sequence). CDR3 length: 13 amino acids. The V segment lost 3 bases and the J segment 14 bases; nucleotides outside the gene matches: 9. As DNA, the CDR3 is TGTGCCAGTAGTATGGGACGGGGGACAGGGCGGTATTTT. The encoded protein is CASSMGRGTGRYF.

The chain uses TRBV7-9 and TRBJ1-3; D is uncertain. The CDR3 is 19 amino acids. The germline V gene has CDR1 SEHNR and CDR2 FQNEAQ (reference sequence). V dropped 5 bases and J dropped 1 base, with 24 bases sitting between them. CDR3 DNA sequence: TGTGCCAGCAGCCCGTCACAAATTACCATCGCTCTTTCTGGAAACACCATATATTTT. It translates to CASSPSQITIALSGNTIYF.

The chain couples TRBV2 to TRBJ1-5; no clear D. This CDR3 comprises 13 residues. Trimming cost V 4 bases and J 3 bases, with 7 bases left between them. Germline CDR1 SNHLY, CDR2 FYNNEI. The CDR3, as DNA: TGTGCCAGCAGTGTCGGACTCAATCAGCCCCAGCATTTT. This encodes CASSVGLNQPQHF.

The chain employs TRBV9 and TRBJ2-3; 14 bases are a match to TRBD2. The CDR3 has 17 amino acids. Per the germline V gene, CDR1 is SGDLS and CDR2 is YYNGEE. Trimming at V came to 0 bases and at J to 3 bases, leaving 3 bases not matched to a gene. The CDR3 loop is CASSVEGLAGVTDTQYF. The CDR3 bases are TGTGCCAGCAGCGTAGAGGGACTAGCGGGAGTAACAGATACGCAGTATTTT.

This chain connects TRBV19 to TRBJ1-3; 9 bases match TRBD1. CDR3 size: 15 residues. Unmatched junction bases numbered 7, after V lost 6 bases and J lost 4 bases. Germline CDR1 is LNHDA and CDR2 is SQIVND (reference sequence). The CDR3 is CASSRLDRGGNTIYF. CDR3 coding DNA: TGTGCCAGTAGCCGTTTGGACAGGGGCGGAAACACCATATATTTT.

V gene TRBV19 combines with J gene TRBJ2-1; tentatively, D is TRBD2 (6 bases). The CDR3 sequence is 19 residues long. V lost 0 bases, J lost 12 bases, and 30 bases lay in between. Germline assignment: CDR1 LNHDA and CDR2 SQIVND (reference sequence). The chain's CDR3 is CASSIERVEGRGDPEGQFF. The CDR3 nucleotides are TGTGCCAGTAGTATAGAACGGGTGGAGGGGCGCGGGGATCCCGAGGGGCAGTTCTTC.

The V gene is TRBV7-3, the J gene TRBJ2-3; 14 positions match TRBD2. Germline V gives CDR1 SGHTA, CDR2 FQGTGA. The CDR3 loop spans 17 amino acids. V trimming: 5 bases; J trimming: 3 bases; junction bases outside the gene matches: 7. CDR3 bases: TGTGCCAGCAGCAGGGGGACTAGCGGGAGCCCAACAGATACGCAGTATTTT. Encoded protein: CASSRGTSGSPTDTQYF.

This clone was detected a few times. The gene calls are TRBV19 and TRBJ1-2, with D perhaps TRBD1 (5 bases). Looked up from germline, CDR1 is LNHDA and CDR2 is SQIVND (reference sequence). V was cut by 9 bases and J by 3 bases, with 14 bases left in between. There are 13 residues in the CDR3. The CDR3 here is CASLNTGDYGYTF. In nucleotides, the CDR3 is TGTGCCAGCCTAAATACGGGGGACTATGGCTACACCTTC.

This clone was observed once. Here the CDR3 DNA reads TGTGCCAGCAGCACCGGGACTAGCGGTCGCCAAGAGACCCAGTACTTC. Amino acid sequence: CASSTGTSGRQETQYF. The chain recombines TRBV5-5 with TRBJ2-5, with TRBD2 matching over 11 bases. V lost 4 bases, J lost 1 base, and 6 bases stayed unmatched. The germline CDR1 and CDR2 sequences are SGHKS and YYEKEE (reference sequence). The CDR3 is made up of 16 amino acids.

This clone was seen only once. This chain uses TRBV2 with TRBJ2-1; 10 bases agree with TRBD2. Germline V gene lookup returns CDR1 SNHLY and CDR2 FYNNEI. V was clipped by 3 bases and J by 5 bases; unmatched bases: 4. This CDR3 has 15 residues. This CDR3 is CASSDGTSVNNEQFF. The CDR3 DNA sequence: TGTGCCAGCAGTGATGGGACTAGCGTAAACAATGAGCAGTTCTTC. Based on the CDR3 plus reference TRBV2 and TRBJ2-1, the full variable domain is EPEVTQTPSHQVTQMGQEVILRCVPISNHLYFYWYRQILGQKVEFLVSFYNNEISEKSEIFDDQFSVERPDGSNFTLKIRSTKLEDSAMYFCASSDGTSVNNEQFFGPGTRLTVL.

V usage is TRBV9 and J usage is TRBJ2-3; TRBD2 might be the D (5 bases). This CDR3 has 14 residues. V was cut by 4 bases and J by 3 bases, with 12 bases left in between. The germline V gene has CDR1 SGDLS and CDR2 YYNGEE. CDR3: CASSTQLDTDTQYF. The CDR3 DNA is TGTGCCAGCAGCACCCAACTAGATACAGATACGCAGTATTTT.

The J gene is TRBJ2-1, the V gene TRBV5-1; D not certain. The CDR3 runs 12 residues. Deletions cut 4 bases from V and 9 bases from J, with 11 bases between. Germline V gene sequence: CDR1 SGHRS, CDR2 YFSETQ. This chain's CDR3 is CASSPHPGEQFF. The DNA for the CDR3 is TGCGCCAGCAGCCCACATCCAGGTGAGCAGTTCTTC.

This chain uses TRBV19 with TRBJ1-1; D ambiguous. There are 14 residues in the CDR3. From germline, CDR1 is LNHDA and CDR2 SQIVND (reference sequence). Trimming pared 7 bases from V and 0 bases from J, leaving 12 bases between. The CDR3 spells CASNRGQMNTEAFF. The CDR3, as DNA: TGTGCCAGTAATCGTGGGCAGATGAACACTGAAGCTTTCTTT. The complete variable domain, with remaining parts taken from reference TRBV19 and TRBJ1-1, reads DGGITQSPKYLFRKEGQNVTLSCEQNLNHDAMYWYRQDPGQGLRLIYYSQIVNDFQKGDIAEGYSVSREKKESFPLTVTSAQKNPTAFYLCASNRGQMNTEAFFGQGTRLTVV.

The chain uses TRBV7-3 and TRBJ1-2; D may be TRBD1 (5 bases). The CDR3 has 16 residues. CDR1 is SGHTA and CDR2 is FQGTGA in the germline V gene. Trimming took off 1 base at V and 6 bases at J, with 18 bases between the two ends. The CDR3 DNA reads as TGTGCCAGCAGCTTAAGAATGTGGCGTGTGGGGCATGGCTACACCTTC. It yields the protein CASSLRMWRVGHGYTF.

The V and J genes are TRBV10-1 and TRBJ1-1; 11 nucleotides agree with TRBD1. Germline CDR1 and CDR2: WNHNN and SYGVQD (reference sequence). The CDR3 is made up of 15 amino acids. J gave up 6 bases and V 2 bases, and 5 bases lay outside the gene matches. Here the CDR3 reads CASSEGTGGLSEAFF. The CDR3 nucleotides are TGCGCCAGCAGTGAGGGGACAGGGGGACTTTCTGAAGCTTTCTTT.

The V call is TRBV7-8, the J call TRBJ2-3; D is ambiguous. Per germline, CDR1 SGHVS and CDR2 FQNEAQ. Deletions cut 4 bases from V and 3 bases from J, with 14 bases between. CDR3 size: 15 residues. This CDR3 reads CASSSDSTWTDTQYF. The CDR3 nucleotides read TGTGCCAGCAGCTCCGACTCGACGTGGACAGATACGCAGTATTTT. Looking up the rest from reference TRBV7-8 and TRBJ2-3 gives the full variable domain: GAGVSQSPRYKVAKRGQDVALRCDPISGHVSLFWYQQALGQGPEFLTYFQNEAQLDKSGLPSDRFFAERPEGSVSTLKIQRTQQEDSAVYLCASSSDSTWTDTQYFGPGTRLTVL.

This clone was observed a handful of times. In DNA form, the CDR3 reads TGTGCCAGCAGCTTGGTTAGCGGGGTTTCCTACAATGAGCAGTTCTTC. This encodes CASSLVSGVSYNEQFF. This chain connects TRBV5-4 to TRBJ2-1; 8 bases align to TRBD2. Trimming cost V 0 bases and J 1 base; bases outside gene matches: 3. Germline V gives CDR1 SGHNT, CDR2 YYREEE (reference sequence). There are 16 residues in the CDR3.

The rearrangement links TRBV7-6 to TRBJ2-7, with TRBD2 as a possible D gene (5 bases). The CDR3 is made up of 14 amino acids. CDR1 is SGHVS and CDR2 is FNYEAQ in the germline V gene. The V gene lost 2 bases and the J gene lost 3 bases, with 11 bases spanning the gap. The CDR3 sequence: CASSLSASSYEQYF. The DNA of the CDR3 is TGTGCCAGCAGCTTAAGCGCTAGCAGCTACGAGCAGTACTTC.

The rearrangement joins TRBV7-9 to TRBJ2-2; 7 bases align to TRBD2. This CDR3 has 15 amino acids. Trimming cost V 9 bases and J 0 bases; bases outside gene matches: 7. CDR1 SEHNR and CDR2 FQNEAQ come from the germline V gene (reference sequence). The CDR3: CASKGGLANTGELFF. The CDR3 coding sequence is TGTGCCAGTAAGGGAGGGTTGGCGAACACCGGGGAGCTGTTTTTT.

This rearrangement joins TRBV27 to TRBJ2-1; 10 positions agree with TRBD2. With 8 bases clipped from V and 10 bases from J, the junction kept 17 bases outside the gene matches. Germline CDR1 reads MNHEY; CDR2 reads SMNVEV (reference sequence). The CDR3 is made up of 16 amino acids. The CDR3 spells CASSRLAGGPEGEQFF. CDR3 DNA sequence: TGTGCCAGCTCCCGGTTAGCGGGAGGCCCGGAGGGGGAGCAGTTCTTC.

The chain employs TRBV9 and TRBJ1-5, with a weak D call TRBD1 (5 bases). The length of the CDR3 is 15 residues. Germline-derived CDR1 and CDR2 are SGDLS and YYNGEE. The V end was cut by 3 bases, the J end by 0 bases, with 10 bases between. CDR3 DNA sequence: TGTGCCAGCAGCGGGGGGGACCATAGCAATCAGCCCCAGCATTTT. It is translated as CASSGGDHSNQPQHF. Looking up the rest from reference TRBV9 and TRBJ1-5 gives the full variable domain: DSGVTQTPKHLITATGQRVTLRCSPRSGDLSVYWYQQSLDQGLQFLIQYYNGEERAKGNILERFSAQQFPDLHSELNLSSLELGDSALYFCASSGGDHSNQPQHFGDGTRLSIL.

The rearrangement links TRBV27 to TRBJ1-1; D unresolved. The CDR3 runs to 13 residues. Germline V gene lookup returns CDR1 MNHEY and CDR2 SMNVEV (reference sequence). Deletions cut 1 base from V and 5 bases from J, with 8 bases between. The CDR3 protein is CASSLFARTEAFF. The CDR3 region has the DNA TGTGCCAGCAGTTTATTCGCGCGGACTGAAGCTTTCTTT.

J is TRBJ2-1 and V is TRBV6-5; 9 bases are a match to TRBD1. Unmatched junction bases numbered 3, after V lost 5 bases and J lost 7 bases. Per the germline V gene, CDR1 is MNHEY and CDR2 is SVGAGI. The CDR3 extends over 13 amino acids. This CDR3 reads CASSNRGRNEQFF. For the CDR3, the DNA is TGTGCCAGCAGTAACAGGGGGCGAAATGAGCAGTTCTTC.

The chain links TRBV7-9 to TRBJ2-7; 7 bases are a match to TRBD1. CDR1 and CDR2 (germline): SEHNR, FQNEAQ (reference sequence). The CDR3 has 15 residues. The ends lost 2 bases at V and 1 base at J; junction bases unmatched: 5. The CDR3 reads CASSLSGQRSYEQYF. The DNA of the CDR3 is TGTGCCAGCAGCTTATCGGGACAGAGATCCTACGAGCAGTACTTC. The variable domain in full, with the rest retrieved from reference TRBV7-9 and TRBJ2-7, is DTGVSQNPRHKITKRGQNVTFRCDPISEHNRLYWYRQTLGQGPEFLTYFQNEAQLEKSRLLSDRFSAERPKGSFSTLEIQRTEQGDSAMYLCASSLSGQRSYEQYFGPGTRLTVT.

As to this clone: Within the sample, other DNA sequences also encode this same CDR3. This chain uses TRBV6-1 with TRBJ1-5; 8 nucleotides line up with TRBD1. V shed 5 bases, J shed 0 bases, and the junction held 3 bases outside the gene matches. Germline CDR1 and CDR2: MNHNS and SASEGT. The CDR3 loop spans 15 amino acids. This CDR3 reads CASSPTGGSNQPQHF. The DNA of the CDR3 is TGTGCCAGCAGTCCCACAGGGGGTAGCAATCAGCCCCAGCATTTT.

The chain is built from TRBV14 and TRBJ1-2, with D uncertain. Germline CDR1 SGHDN, CDR2 FVKESK. CDR3 length equals 15 residues. Trimming stripped 4 bases from V and 4 bases from J, with 16 bases between. CDR3 sequence (DNA): TGTGCCAGCAGCCCGGTTGTCGCTTGGGCCTATGGCTACACCTTC. This sequence encodes CASSPVVAWAYGYTF.

V is TRBV5-1 and J is TRBJ1-2, with TRBD1 identical over 7 bases. V gave up 3 bases and J gave up 1 base; unmatched junction bases: 6. Germline V gene data show CDR1 as SGHRS and CDR2 as YFSETQ. The CDR3 runs 15 residues. CDR3 sequence reads: CASSWGTAVNYGYTF. CDR3 nucleotide sequence: TGCGCCAGCAGCTGGGGGACAGCCGTTAACTATGGCTACACCTTC. The variable domain in full, with the rest retrieved from reference TRBV5-1 and TRBJ1-2, is KAGVTQTPRYLIKTRGQQVTLSCSPISGHRSVSWYQQTPGQGLQFLFEYFSETQRNKGNFPGRFSGRQFSNSRSEMNVSTLELGDSALYLCASSWGTAVNYGYTFGSGTRLTVV.

This chain uses TRBV19 with TRBJ1-1, with D possibly TRBD1 on 5 matching bases. CDR3 length: 14 residues. Looked up from germline, CDR1 is LNHDA and CDR2 is SQIVND (reference sequence). The germline V and J ends were trimmed by 10 bases and 5 bases, with 20 bases remaining between them. CDR3 in DNA: TGTGCCACTTACCACCCGGGGGGGTGGACTGAAGCTTTCTTT. Its protein is CATYHPGGWTEAFF.